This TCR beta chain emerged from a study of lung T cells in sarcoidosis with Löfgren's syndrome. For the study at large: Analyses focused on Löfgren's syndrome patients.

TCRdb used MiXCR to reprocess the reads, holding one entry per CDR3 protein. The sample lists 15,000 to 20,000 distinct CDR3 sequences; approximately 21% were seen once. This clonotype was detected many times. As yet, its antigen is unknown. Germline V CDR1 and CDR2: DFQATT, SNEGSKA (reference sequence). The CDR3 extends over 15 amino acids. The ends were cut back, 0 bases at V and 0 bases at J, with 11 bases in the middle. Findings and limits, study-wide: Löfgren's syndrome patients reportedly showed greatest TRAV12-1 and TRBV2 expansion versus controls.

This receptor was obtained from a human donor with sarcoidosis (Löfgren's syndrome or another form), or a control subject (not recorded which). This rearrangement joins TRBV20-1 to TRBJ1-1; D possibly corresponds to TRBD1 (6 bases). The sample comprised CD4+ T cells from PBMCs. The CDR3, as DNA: TGCAGTGCTAGAGATTGGACAGCTATGAACACTGAAGCTTTCTTT. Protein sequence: CSARDWTAMNTEAFF.